These 15 T cell receptor beta chains came from one sample sequenced in a study of T-cell memory formation after mild COVID-19. From the 5' RACE reads, TCRdb called clonotypes with MiXCR, one entry per CDR3 protein. The sample lists some 300,000 distinct CDR3 sequences; 20% were seen once. The specimen sequenced was PBMCs or a T cell subset sorted from them (not recorded which). The receptors here all came from a man between 18 and 29 years old who had mild COVID-19 (a few samples of this study predate the infection). Cell type and time point are not known.

This clonotype was seen a handful of times. CDR3 region: CASSYSEVDRGSGGYTF. The CDR3 nucleotides read TGTGCCAGCAGCTACTCGGAGGTGGACAGGGGGAGTGGTGGCTACACCTTC. The V gene is TRBV7-2, the J gene TRBJ1-2, with 10 bases aligning to TRBD1. With V trimmed by 4 bases and J by 7 bases, 15 bases remained unmatched. Germline CDR1 reads SGHTA; CDR2 reads FQGNSA. This CDR3 contains 17 residues.

The genes are TRBV15 and TRBJ1-4, with no clear D. Between the trimmed V and J ends, which lost 3 bases and 3 bases, there was a span of 5 bases. In germline, CDR1 is LNHNV, CDR2 YYDKDF (reference sequence). This CDR3 is 13 amino acids long. The CDR3 is CATSRPPNEKLFF. CDR3 nucleotide sequence: TGTGCCACCAGCAGGCCCCCTAATGAAAAACTGTTTTTT.

This chain uses TRBV15 with TRBJ1-1, with TRBD1 identical over 11 bases. Losses at the gene ends were 1 base for V and 4 bases for J; bases not matched to a gene: 2. Per the germline V gene, CDR1 is LNHNV and CDR2 is YYDKDF (reference sequence). The CDR3 covers 15 residues. The CDR3 reads CATSRVGTGGTEAFF. The CDR3 DNA follows: TGTGCCACCAGCAGAGTAGGGACAGGGGGCACTGAAGCTTTCTTT.

This clonotype was seen a handful of times. V is TRBV12-3 or TRBV12-4 and J is TRBJ2-5, with D tentatively TRBD1 or TRBD2 (6 bases each). This CDR3 has 14 residues. Trimming cost V 8 bases and J 5 bases, with 18 bases left between them. The CDR3 DNA follows: TGTGCCAGCGCACTCCCGGGGGCGGTCGAGACCCAGTACTTC. Protein sequence: CASALPGAVETQYF.

This clonotype showed up just a few times. The chain employs TRBV20-1 and TRBJ2-7; 7 nucleotides agree with TRBD2. From germline, CDR1 is DFQATT and CDR2 SNEGSKA (reference sequence). V shed 3 bases and J 3 bases; nucleotides not matched to a gene: 5. The CDR3 is 13 amino acids. This CDR3 is CSASSGGLYEQYV. CDR3 DNA: TGCAGTGCTAGCTCGGGGGGTCTCTACGAGCAGTACGTC.

The V and J genes are TRBV19 and TRBJ1-1, with a tentative D call TRBD1 (5 bases). CDR1 is LNHDA, CDR2 SQIVND, per germline (reference sequence). The CDR3 covers 14 residues. The V end lost 5 bases, the J end lost 5 bases, and 15 bases lay between the germline ends. The CDR3 region is CASSAAPWGTEAFF. The CDR3, as DNA: TGTGCCAGTAGTGCGGCCCCATGGGGGACTGAAGCTTTCTTT. Combining the CDR3 with reference TRBV19 and TRBJ1-1 gives the whole variable domain DGGITQSPKYLFRKEGQNVTLSCEQNLNHDAMYWYRQDPGQGLRLIYYSQIVNDFQKGDIAEGYSVSREKKESFPLTVTSAQKNPTAFYLCASSAAPWGTEAFFGQGTRLTVV.

The chain combines TRBV6-4 with TRBJ1-2; D unresolved. This CDR3 is built from 13 residues. Trimming removed 4 bases from V and 4 bases from J, with 10 bases in between. Germline CDR1 is MRHNA and CDR2 is SNTAGT. CDR3 DNA sequence: TGTGCCAGCAGTGCTGCAGGAGGCTATGGCTACACCTTC. It specifies CASSAAGGYGYTF.

This clonotype was detected only a few times. This rearrangement joins TRBV12-3 or TRBV12-4 to TRBJ1-5, with TRBD1 matching over 9 bases. The CDR3 totals 15 residues. V lost 5 bases, J lost 9 bases, and 11 bases stayed unmatched. The CDR3 loop is CASSQGTGGSPPQHF. The CDR3 DNA reads TGTGCCAGCAGTCAAGGAACAGGGGGCTCACCGCCCCAGCATTTT.

A few counts support this clonotype. The chain recombines TRBV24-1 with TRBJ2-1, with 12 positions matching TRBD2. The CDR3 has 16 amino acids. The germline V gene has CDR1 KGHDR and CDR2 SFDVKD. V lost 4 bases to trimming and J lost 6 bases; unmatched junction nucleotides: 6. The CDR3 DNA sequence: TGTGCCACCAGTGACTCAACTAGCGGGGGGTTCAATGAGCAGTTCTTC. This gives the protein CATSDSTSGGFNEQFF.

This chain connects TRBV20-1 to TRBJ2-3; TRBD1 or TRBD2 may be the D gene (5 bases each). The germline V gene has CDR1 DFQATT and CDR2 SNEGSKA (reference sequence). This CDR3 comprises 17 residues. V lost 2 bases, J lost 2 bases, and 20 bases lay in between. The DNA of the CDR3 is TGCAGTGCTAGAACCCCCCCGGGGCACTTACACACAGATACGCAGTATTTT. Its translation is CSARTPPGHLHTDTQYF.

At least ten counts were recorded for this clonotype. This chain links TRBV7-2 with TRBJ2-1, with 8 positions matching TRBD1. V lost 5 bases to trimming and J lost 9 bases; unmatched junction nucleotides: 9. The CDR3 loop spans 14 amino acids. Germline V gives CDR1 SGHTA, CDR2 FQGNSA. The CDR3 protein is CASSPRQGLAEQFF. The CDR3 nucleotides read TGTGCCAGCAGCCCACGACAGGGGCTGGCTGAGCAGTTCTTC.

The chain is built from TRBV9 and TRBJ2-7; TRBD1 might be the D (6 bases). Germline CDR1 reads SGDLS; CDR2 reads YYNGEE. Trimming shortened V by 0 bases and J by 8 bases, and 21 bases separated the two germline ends. The CDR3 totals 16 residues. In DNA, the CDR3 is TGTGCCAGCAGCGTAGCCCCAGGGGACCACCCTCGTAAGCAGTACTTC. This gives the protein CASSVAPGDHPRKQYF.

This clonotype was counted a few times. The genes are TRBV7-2 and TRBJ2-2; D is possibly TRBD1 or TRBD2 (7 bases each). Germline V gene sequence: CDR1 SGHTA, CDR2 FQGNSA. V lost 5 bases and J lost 2, with 12 bases in between. The CDR3 covers 15 residues. The CDR3 DNA is TGTGCCAGCAGCCAGCGGGACAGAAACACCGGGGAGCTGTTTTTT. It is translated as CASSQRDRNTGELFF.

The rearrangement uses TRBV4-1 and TRBJ2-1; 14 positions agree with TRBD2. From germline, CDR1 is MGHRA and CDR2 YSYEKL. V lost 4 bases, J lost 7 bases, and 3 bases stayed unmatched. The CDR3 length is 15 residues. CDR3 DNA: TGCGCCAGCAGCCCAGGACTAGCGGGGGGAAATGAGCAGTTCTTC. Translation gives CASSPGLAGGNEQFF.

This clonotype was observed a handful of times. The chain recombines TRBV21-1 with TRBJ2-7; no check of the table's D call, TRBD1, against the DNA was made. TRBV21-1 is designated a pseudogene. The CDR3 has 14 amino acids. CDR3 nucleotide sequence: TGTGCCAGCAGCCCCGGGACAGGGTGCTACGAGCAGTACGTC. This encodes CASSPGTGCYEQYV.